This T cell receptor beta chain was sequenced for a study of blood T cell repertoires in COVID-19. Study at large: From T cells, B-cell-depleted T cells, or PBMCs came the material, which was cDNA or gDNA.

Per the study methods: Counts of nucleated cells, estimated from reference gene primer amplification, were obtained. The repertoire was sequenced with immunoSEQ multiplex PCR; TCRdb's copy has only in-frame clones and lacks some. The V and J calls and the clone size are those of that table, but D and trimming were determined from the DNA. The sample has some 300,000 clones; around 92% are singletons. This clone was seen only a few times. CDR3 length: 14 amino acids. The junction had 8 bases not matched to a gene; V was cut back by 6 bases and J by 4 bases. Germline V gene lookup returns CDR1 MDHEN and CDR2 SYDVKM. Those who participated ranged in age from about 18 to 89 years and resided in approximately 23 US areas. In the 2 weeks before study entry, exposed participants met a COVID-19 case, which was PCR-confirmed or clinician-diagnosed.

The TCR sequence derives from a woman aged 50 to 65 who had been exposed to COVID-19. The chain carries TRBV28 and TRBJ1-2, with TRBD1 identical over 7 bases. What was sequenced was PBMCs or T cells enriched from blood (not recorded which). CDR3 bases: TGTGCCAGCAGCACCAGGGGACAGCTCTATGGCTACACCTTC. This sequence encodes CASSTRGQLYGYTF.